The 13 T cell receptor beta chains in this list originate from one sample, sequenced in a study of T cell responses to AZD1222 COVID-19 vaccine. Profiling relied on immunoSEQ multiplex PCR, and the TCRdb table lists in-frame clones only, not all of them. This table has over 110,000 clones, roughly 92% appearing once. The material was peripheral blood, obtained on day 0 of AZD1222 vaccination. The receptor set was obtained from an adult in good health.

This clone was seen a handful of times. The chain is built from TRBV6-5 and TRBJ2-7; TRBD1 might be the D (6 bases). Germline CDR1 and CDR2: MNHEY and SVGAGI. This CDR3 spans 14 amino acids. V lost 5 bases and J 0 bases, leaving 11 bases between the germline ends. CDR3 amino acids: CASSITGSSYEQYF. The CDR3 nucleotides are TGTGCCAGCAGTATAACAGGGAGCTCCTACGAGCAGTACTTC.

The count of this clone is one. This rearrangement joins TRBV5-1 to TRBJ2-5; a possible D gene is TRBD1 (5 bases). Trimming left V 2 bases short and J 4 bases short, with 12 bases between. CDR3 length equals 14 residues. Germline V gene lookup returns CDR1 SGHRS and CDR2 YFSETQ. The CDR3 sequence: CASSLPGRPETQYF. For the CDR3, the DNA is TGCGCCAGCAGCTTACCAGGGCGCCCAGAGACCCAGTACTTC.

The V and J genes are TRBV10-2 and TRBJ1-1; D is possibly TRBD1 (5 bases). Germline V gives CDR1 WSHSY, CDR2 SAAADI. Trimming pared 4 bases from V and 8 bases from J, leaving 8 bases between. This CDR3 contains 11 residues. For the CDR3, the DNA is TGCGCCAGCAGTGGTGGGGCCGAAGCTTTCTTT. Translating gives CASSGGAEAFF.

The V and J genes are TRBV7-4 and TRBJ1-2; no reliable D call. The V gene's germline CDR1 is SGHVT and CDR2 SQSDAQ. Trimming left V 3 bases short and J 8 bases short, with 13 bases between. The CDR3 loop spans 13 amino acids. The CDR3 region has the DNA TGTGCCAGCAGCTTCCCAAACCTTGGGGGCTACACCTTC. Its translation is CASSFPNLGGYTF.

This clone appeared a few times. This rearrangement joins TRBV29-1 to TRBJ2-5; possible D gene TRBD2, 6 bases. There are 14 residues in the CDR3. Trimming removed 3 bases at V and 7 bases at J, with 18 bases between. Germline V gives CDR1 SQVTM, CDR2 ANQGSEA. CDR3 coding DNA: TGCAGCGTTGATGGGGACTTGGGCTCTCCGACCCAGTACTTC. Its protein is CSVDGDLGSPTQYF.

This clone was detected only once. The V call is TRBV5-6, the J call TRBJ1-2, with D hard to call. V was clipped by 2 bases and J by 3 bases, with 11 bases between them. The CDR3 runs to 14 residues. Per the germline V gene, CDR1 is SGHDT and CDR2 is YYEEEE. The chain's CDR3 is CASSLGGNHYGYTF. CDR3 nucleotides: TGTGCCAGCAGCTTAGGAGGAAACCACTATGGCTACACCTTC.

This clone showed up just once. CDR3 in DNA: TGTGCCTGGAACTCATTTCAGGAAAGTGGTGAAAAACTGTTTTTT. As protein: CAWNSFQESGEKLFF. The chain joins TRBV30 to TRBJ1-4; unclear D gene. The CDR3 runs to 15 residues. From germline, CDR1 is GTSNPN and CDR2 SVGIG (reference sequence). The V and J ends lost 4 bases and 7 bases respectively, with 19 bases between them.

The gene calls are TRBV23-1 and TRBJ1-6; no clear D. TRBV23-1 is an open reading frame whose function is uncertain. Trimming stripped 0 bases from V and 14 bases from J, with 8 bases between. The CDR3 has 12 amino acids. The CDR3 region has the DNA TGCGCCAGCAGTCAATCGTCTGTCACCCTCCACTTT. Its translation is CASSQSSVTLHF.

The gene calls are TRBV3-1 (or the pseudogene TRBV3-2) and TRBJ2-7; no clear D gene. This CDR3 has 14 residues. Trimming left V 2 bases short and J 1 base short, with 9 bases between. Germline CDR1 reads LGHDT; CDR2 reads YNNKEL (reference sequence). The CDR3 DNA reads TGTGCCAGCAGCCAACTCCCAGAGTCCTACGAGCAGTACTTC. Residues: CASSQLPESYEQYF.

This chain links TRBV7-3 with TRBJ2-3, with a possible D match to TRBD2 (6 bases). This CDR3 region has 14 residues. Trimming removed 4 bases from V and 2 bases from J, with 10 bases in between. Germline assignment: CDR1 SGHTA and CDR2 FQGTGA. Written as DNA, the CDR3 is TGTGCCAGCAGCTCACCGGGAGACACAGATACGCAGTATTTT. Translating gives CASSSPGDTDTQYF.

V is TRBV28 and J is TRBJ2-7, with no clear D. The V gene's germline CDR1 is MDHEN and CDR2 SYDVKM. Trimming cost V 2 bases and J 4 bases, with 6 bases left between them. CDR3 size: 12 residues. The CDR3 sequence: CASSLRSYEQYF. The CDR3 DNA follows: TGTGCCAGCAGTTTAAGATCTTACGAGCAGTACTTC.

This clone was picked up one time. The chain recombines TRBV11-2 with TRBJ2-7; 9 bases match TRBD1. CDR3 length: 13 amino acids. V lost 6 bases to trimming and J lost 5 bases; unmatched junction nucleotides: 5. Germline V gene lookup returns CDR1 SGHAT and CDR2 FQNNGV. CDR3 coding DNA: TGTGCCAGCAGTGCGACAGGGGGAAACGAGCAGTACTTC. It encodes CASSATGGNEQYF.

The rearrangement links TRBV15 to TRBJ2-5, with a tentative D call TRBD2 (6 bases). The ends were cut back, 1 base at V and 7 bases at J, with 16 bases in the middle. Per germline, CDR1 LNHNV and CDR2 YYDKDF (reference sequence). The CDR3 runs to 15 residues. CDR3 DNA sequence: TGTGCCACCAGCAGAGGGGGGGACGCAGGAGCGACCCAGTACTTC. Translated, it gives CATSRGGDAGATQYF.